The rows below give T cell receptor beta chains drawn from one sample of a study of control samples from healthy donors and cancer patients. Using immunoSEQ multiplex PCR, the repertoire was profiled, and TCRdb retains in-frame clones only, with some absent. The sample shows 100,000 to 150,000 clones, approximately 88% of them seen only once. Sequenced sample: blood. All receptors come from a man between 50 and 59 years old in good health. Both conserved end residues are part of each CDR3. Fields, in order: D gene, clone size, V gene, J gene, CDR3 DNA, CDR3 protein. A D gene is named only where the DNA matches it firmly. Rows give clone size only sometimes, using once, few, many, or a class for an expanded clone.

>-|-|TRBV27|TRBJ2-2
TGTGCCAGCAGTCTCCGGACGGGGAACACCGGGGAGCTGTTTTTT
CASSLRTGNTGELFF
>-|-|TRBV19|TRBJ1-5
TGTGCCAGTAGTATGGAATCAGGGGTGGGTCAGCCCCAGCATTTT
CASSMESGVGQPQHF
>-|-|TRBV6-6|TRBJ2-7
TGTGCCAGCACCTTCATGAAGTCCTACGAGCAGTACTTC
CASTFMKSYEQYF
>-|-|TRBV18|TRBJ1-5
TGTGCCAGCTCATCCTTGCCGGCCCAGTTTTTCCATTTT
CASSSLPAQFFHF
>TRBD1|-|TRBV28|TRBJ1-5
TGTGCCAGCCGGGCGGGGGGGACAGGGTATCAGCCCCAGCATTTT
CASRAGGTGYQPQHF
>TRBD1|few|TRBV19|TRBJ1-6
TGTGCCAGTAAAACCGGGACAGGGAATTCACCCCTCCACTTT
CASKTGTGNSPLHF
>TRBD1|-|TRBV5-1|TRBJ2-7
TGCGCCAGCAGCTTGTACCCAGGGGGCCCAGTCGAGCAGTACTTC
CASSLYPGGPVEQYF
>TRBD1|-|TRBV4-2|TRBJ1-4
TGTGCCAGCAGCCGACCTGGACAGGGAGCCCCATCAACTAATGAAAAACTGTTTTTT
CASSRPGQGAPSTNEKLFF
>-|-|TRBV6-5|TRBJ1-1
TGTGCCAGCAGTTACTCAGTCAGGGTTGAAGCTTTCTTT
CASSYSVRVEAFF
>-|-|TRBV5-6|TRBJ1-1
TGTGCCAGCAGCTTGAGGGTAACTGAAGCTTTCTTT
CASSLRVTEAFF
>TRBD1|-|TRBV19|TRBJ1-2
TGTGCCAGTATTGACGGACAGGGCTATGGCTACACCTTC
CASIDGQGYGYTF
>-|-|TRBV5-1|TRBJ2-7
TGCGCCAGACCCTGGCACGGGGAGTGGTTACCTTACGAGCAGTACTTC
CARPWHGEWLPYEQYF
>-|-|TRBV7-6|TRBJ2-7
TGTGCCAGCAGCTTAGCGGCAGGGAGCTCCTACGAGCAGTACTTC
CASSLAAGSSYEQYF
>TRBD1|-|TRBV4-2|TRBJ1-3
TGTGCCAGCAGCCAACTTACAGGGGTAAGCTCTGGAAACACCATATATTTT
CASSQLTGVSSGNTIYF
>-|-|TRBV19|TRBJ2-7
TGTGCCAGTAGTATAGCGGCAGAGAATTCCTACGAGCAGTACTTC
CASSIAAENSYEQYF
>-|-|TRBV19|TRBJ1-5
TGTGCCAGTAGTACCTCCAATCAGCCCCAGCATTTT
CASSTSNQPQHF
>-|-|TRBV3-1/TRBV3-2|TRBJ2-7
TGTGCCAGCAGCCAATACGGAGACCCCTACGAGCAGTACTTC
CASSQYGDPYEQYF
>-|-|TRBV18|TRBJ1-4
TGTGCCAGCTCACCACCGAGCAGGGGAAACGAAAAACTGTTTTTT
CASSPPSRGNEKLFF
>-|-|TRBV27|TRBJ1-2
TGTGCCAGCACTCCTACCCCCAACTTTTCTCTCGATGGCTACACCTTC
CASTPTPNFSLDGYTF
>-|-|TRBV4-1|TRBJ1-2
TGCGCCAGCAGCCAAGATTCGGGGAGTAACTATGGCTACACCTTC
CASSQDSGSNYGYTF
>TRBD1|-|TRBV3-1/TRBV3-2|TRBJ1-2
TGTGCCAGCAGCCAGGACAGGGGGCATGGCTACACCTTC
CASSQDRGHGYTF
>-|-|TRBV19|TRBJ2-5
TGTGCCAGTAGTGTGGGACACTACCAAGAGACCCAGTACTTC
CASSVGHYQETQYF
>-|-|TRBV11-1|TRBJ1-6
TGTGCCAGCAGCCAACGGTATGGAACCCTCCACTTT
CASSQRYGTLHF
>-|-|TRBV12-3/TRBV12-4|TRBJ1-1
TGTGCCAGCAGTTTGCAGGGGAGAACTGAAGCTTTCTTT
CASSLQGRTEAFF
>TRBD1|-|TRBV3-1/TRBV3-2|TRBJ1-4
TGTGCCAGCAGCGGACAGGGGGCACGCGAAAAACTGTTTTTT
CASSGQGAREKLFF
>TRBD2|once|TRBV6-2/TRBV6-3|TRBJ2-7
TGTGCCAGCAGTTACCGCGGACTAGCGGGGGCCCTCTCCTACGAGCAGTACTTC
CASSYRGLAGALSYEQYF
>TRBD2|-|TRBV4-2|TRBJ2-1
TGTGCCAGCAGTCTAGACCGGGACTACCTCTACAATGAGCAGTTCTTC
CASSLDRDYLYNEQFF
>TRBD2|-|TRBV10-3|TRBJ2-3
TGTGCCATCAGTGAGTCGGTAGCTAGCGGGGGTAGCACAGATACGCAGTATTTT
CAISESVASGGSTDTQYF
>-|-|TRBV6-1|TRBJ1-1
TGTGCCAGCAGTGAAGGGGGGCACACTGAAGCTTTCTTT
CASSEGGHTEAFF
>TRBD2|-|TRBV7-2|TRBJ2-1
TGTGCCAGCAGCTTAAAGTGGGGGGGTGCGACATACAATGAGCAGTTCTTC
CASSLKWGGATYNEQFF
>-|-|TRBV6-6|TRBJ2-2
TGTGCCAGCAGTCTACCCGATTGGGGGCAGGGAGCGTACACCGGGGAGCTGTTTTTT
CASSLPDWGQGAYTGELFF
>TRBD1|-|TRBV2|TRBJ1-1
TGTGCCAGTACAGGGGGCACTGAAGCTTTCTTT
CASTGGTEAFF
>-|-|TRBV30|TRBJ2-3
TGTGCCTGGAGTAAATGGGCGGGGACATCCACAGATACGCAGTATTTT
CAWSKWAGTSTDTQYF
>-|-|TRBV27|TRBJ2-7
TGTGCCAGCAGTATAGGACAGAGAATACCATACTACGAGCAGTACTTC
CASSIGQRIPYYEQYF
>TRBD1|-|TRBV19|TRBJ1-2
TGTGCCAGTAGTACTGAACAGGGGGCGCCTGGCTATGGCTACACCTTC
CASSTEQGAPGYGYTF
>TRBD1|-|TRBV15|TRBJ2-7
TGTGCCACCAGCAGAGGCGTCGGGACAGGGACCTACGAGCAGTACTTC
CATSRGVGTGTYEQYF
>-|-|TRBV18|TRBJ1-4
TGTGCCAGCTCACCACGGAGGAATGAAAAACTGTTTTTT
CASSPRRNEKLFF